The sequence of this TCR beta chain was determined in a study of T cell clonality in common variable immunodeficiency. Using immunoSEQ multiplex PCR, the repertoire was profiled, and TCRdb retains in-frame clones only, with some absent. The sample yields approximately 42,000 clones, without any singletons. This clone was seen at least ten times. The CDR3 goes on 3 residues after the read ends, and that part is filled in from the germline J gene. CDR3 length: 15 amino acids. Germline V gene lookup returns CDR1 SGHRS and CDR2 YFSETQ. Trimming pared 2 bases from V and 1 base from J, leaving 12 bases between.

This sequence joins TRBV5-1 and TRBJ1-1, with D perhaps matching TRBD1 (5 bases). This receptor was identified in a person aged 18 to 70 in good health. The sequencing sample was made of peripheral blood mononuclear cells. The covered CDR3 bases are TGCGCCAGCAGCTTCGACAGCACACCGAACACTGAA. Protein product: CASSFDSTPNTE. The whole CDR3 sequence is CASSFDSTPNTEAFF.